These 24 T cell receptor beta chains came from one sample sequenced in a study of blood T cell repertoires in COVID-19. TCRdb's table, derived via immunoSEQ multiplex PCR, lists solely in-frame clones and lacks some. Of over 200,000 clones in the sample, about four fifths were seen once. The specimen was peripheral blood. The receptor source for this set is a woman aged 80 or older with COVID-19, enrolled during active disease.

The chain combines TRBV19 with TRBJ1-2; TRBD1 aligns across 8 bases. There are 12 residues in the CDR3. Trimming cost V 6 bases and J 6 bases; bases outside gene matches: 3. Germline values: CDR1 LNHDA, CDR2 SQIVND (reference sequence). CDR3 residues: CASRDRAHGYTF. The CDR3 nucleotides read TGTGCCAGTAGGGACAGGGCCCATGGCTACACCTTC.

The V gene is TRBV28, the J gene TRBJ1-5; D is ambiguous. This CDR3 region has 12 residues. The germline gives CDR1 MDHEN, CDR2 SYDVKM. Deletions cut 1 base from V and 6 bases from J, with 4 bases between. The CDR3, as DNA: TGTGCCAGCAGTTTATTGAGTCAGCCCCAGCATTTT. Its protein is CASSLLSQPQHF.

CDR3 in amino acids: CASSVASGFYTDTQYF. CDR3 DNA sequence: TGTGCCAGCAGCGTAGCTAGCGGGTTTTACACAGATACGCAGTATTTT. V usage is TRBV9 and J usage is TRBJ2-3; TRBD2 aligns across 8 bases. Germline-derived CDR1 and CDR2 are SGDLS and YYNGEE. V trimming: 0 bases; J trimming: 2 bases; junction bases outside the gene matches: 5. The CDR3 is 16 residues long.

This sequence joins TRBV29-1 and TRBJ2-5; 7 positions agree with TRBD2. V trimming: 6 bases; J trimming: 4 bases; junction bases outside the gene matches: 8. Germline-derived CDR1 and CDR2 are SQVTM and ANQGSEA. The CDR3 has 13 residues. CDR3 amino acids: CSVVGGPGETQYF. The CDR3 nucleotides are TGCAGCGTCGTGGGAGGGCCTGGAGAGACCCAGTACTTC.

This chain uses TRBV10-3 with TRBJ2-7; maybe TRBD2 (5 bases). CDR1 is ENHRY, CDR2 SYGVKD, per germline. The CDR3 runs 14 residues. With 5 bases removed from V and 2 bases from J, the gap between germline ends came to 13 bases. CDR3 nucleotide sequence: TGTGCCATCAGTAGGCAGGAGGTAACCTACGAGCAGTACTTC. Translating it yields CAISRQEVTYEQYF.

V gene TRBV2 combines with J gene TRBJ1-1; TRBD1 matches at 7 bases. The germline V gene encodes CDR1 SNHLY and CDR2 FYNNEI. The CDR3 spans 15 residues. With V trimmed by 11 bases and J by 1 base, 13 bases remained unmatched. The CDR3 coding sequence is TGTGCCCGTCAAAAGGGGACAGCCGAGAACACTGAAGCTTTCTTT. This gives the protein CARQKGTAENTEAFF.

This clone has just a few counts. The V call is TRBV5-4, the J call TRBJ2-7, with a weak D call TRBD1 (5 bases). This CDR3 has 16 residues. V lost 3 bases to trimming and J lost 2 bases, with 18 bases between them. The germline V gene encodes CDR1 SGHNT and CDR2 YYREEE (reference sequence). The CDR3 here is CASSSSTDKYTYEQYF. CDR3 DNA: TGTGCCAGCAGCTCATCGACAGATAAGTATACCTACGAGCAGTACTTC. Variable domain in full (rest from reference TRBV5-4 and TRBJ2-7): ETGVTQSPTHLIKTRGQQVTLRCSSQSGHNTVSWYQQALGQGPQFIFQYYREEENGRGNFPPRFSGLQFPNYSSELNVNALELDDSALYLCASSSSTDKYTYEQYFGPGTRLTVT.

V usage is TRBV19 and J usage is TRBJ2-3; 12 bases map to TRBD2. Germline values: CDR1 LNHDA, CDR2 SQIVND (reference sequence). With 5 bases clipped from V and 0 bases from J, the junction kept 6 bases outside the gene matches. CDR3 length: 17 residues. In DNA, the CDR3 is TGTGCCAGTAGTTCCAGGACTAGCGGGACTAGCACAGATACGCAGTATTTT. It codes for CASSSRTSGTSTDTQYF.

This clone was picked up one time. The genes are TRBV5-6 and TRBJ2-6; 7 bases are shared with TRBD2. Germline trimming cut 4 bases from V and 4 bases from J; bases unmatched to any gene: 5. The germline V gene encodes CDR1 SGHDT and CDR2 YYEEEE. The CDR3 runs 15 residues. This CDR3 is CASSLGRSGANVLTF. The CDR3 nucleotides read TGTGCCAGCAGCCTCGGGAGGTCCGGGGCCAACGTCCTGACTTTC.

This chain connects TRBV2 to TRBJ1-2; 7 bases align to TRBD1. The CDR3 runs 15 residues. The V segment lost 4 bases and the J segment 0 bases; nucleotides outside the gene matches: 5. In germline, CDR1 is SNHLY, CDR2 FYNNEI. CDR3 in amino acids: CASSAGGTANYGYTF. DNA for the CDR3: TGTGCCAGCAGTGCCGGCGGGACAGCTAACTATGGCTACACCTTC.

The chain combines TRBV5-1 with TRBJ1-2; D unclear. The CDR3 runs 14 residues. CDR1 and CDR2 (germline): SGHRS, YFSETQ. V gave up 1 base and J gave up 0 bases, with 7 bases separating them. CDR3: CASSLLSTNYGYTF. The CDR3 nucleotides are TGCGCCAGCAGCTTGCTGTCTACTAACTATGGCTACACCTTC.

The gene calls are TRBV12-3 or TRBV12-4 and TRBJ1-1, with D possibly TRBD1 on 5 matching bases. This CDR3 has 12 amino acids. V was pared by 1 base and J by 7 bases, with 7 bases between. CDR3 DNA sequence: TGTGCCAGCAGTTTAGGGGGCAGTGAAGCTTTCTTT. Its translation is CASSLGGSEAFF.

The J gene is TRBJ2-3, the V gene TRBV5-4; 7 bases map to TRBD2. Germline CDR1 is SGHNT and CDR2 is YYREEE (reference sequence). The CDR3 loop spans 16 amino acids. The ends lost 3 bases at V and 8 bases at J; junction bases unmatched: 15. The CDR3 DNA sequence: TGTGCCAGCAGCTACTCCTCGGGGGGTTCCTTTGGTACGCAGTATTTT. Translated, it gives CASSYSSGGSFGTQYF.

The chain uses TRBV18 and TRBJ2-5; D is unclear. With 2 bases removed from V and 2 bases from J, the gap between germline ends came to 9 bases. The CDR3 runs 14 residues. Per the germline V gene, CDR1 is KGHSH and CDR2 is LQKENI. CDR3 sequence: CASSPSPGQETQYF. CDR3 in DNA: TGTGCCAGCTCACCATCGCCAGGTCAAGAGACCCAGTACTTC.

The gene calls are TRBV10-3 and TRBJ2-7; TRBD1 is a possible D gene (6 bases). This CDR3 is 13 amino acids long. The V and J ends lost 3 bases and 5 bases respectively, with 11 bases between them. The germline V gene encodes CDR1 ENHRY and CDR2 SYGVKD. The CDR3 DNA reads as TGTGCCATCAGTGATTTGGGGGCGCACGAGCAGTACTTC. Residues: CAISDLGAHEQYF.

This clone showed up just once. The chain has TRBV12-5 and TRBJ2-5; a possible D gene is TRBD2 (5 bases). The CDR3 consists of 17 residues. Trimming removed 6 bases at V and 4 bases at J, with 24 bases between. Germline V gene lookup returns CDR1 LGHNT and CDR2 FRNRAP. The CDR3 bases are TGTGCTAGTGGCTCCTCGTCCCATACTAGTAGTTCAGAGACCCAGTACTTC. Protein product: CASGSSSHTSSSETQYF.

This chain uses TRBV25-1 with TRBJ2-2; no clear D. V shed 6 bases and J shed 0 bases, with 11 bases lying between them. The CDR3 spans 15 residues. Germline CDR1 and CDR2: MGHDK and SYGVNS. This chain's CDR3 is CASRITYPNTGELFF. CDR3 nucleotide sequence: TGTGCCAGCAGGATCACATACCCGAACACCGGGGAGCTGTTTTTT.

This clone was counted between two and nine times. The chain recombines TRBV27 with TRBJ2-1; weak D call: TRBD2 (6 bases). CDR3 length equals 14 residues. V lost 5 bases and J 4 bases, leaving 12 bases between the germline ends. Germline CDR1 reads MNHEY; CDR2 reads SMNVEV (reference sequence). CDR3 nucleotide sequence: TGTGCCAGCAGTCTTGGGACTGAATACAATGAGCAGTTCTTC. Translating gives CASSLGTEYNEQFF.

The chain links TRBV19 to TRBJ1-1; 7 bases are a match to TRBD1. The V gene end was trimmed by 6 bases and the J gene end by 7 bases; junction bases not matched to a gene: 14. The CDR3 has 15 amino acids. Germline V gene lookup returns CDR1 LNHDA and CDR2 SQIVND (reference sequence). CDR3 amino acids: CASRPTALYRGEAFF. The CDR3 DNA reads TGTGCCAGTAGACCCACCGCGCTCTACAGGGGTGAAGCTTTCTTT.

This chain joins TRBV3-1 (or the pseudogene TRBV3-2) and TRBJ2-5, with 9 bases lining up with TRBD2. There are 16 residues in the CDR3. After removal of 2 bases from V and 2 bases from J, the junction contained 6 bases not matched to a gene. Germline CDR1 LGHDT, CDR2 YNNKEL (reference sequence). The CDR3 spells CASSQLAGTRQETQYF. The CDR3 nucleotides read TGTGCCAGCAGCCAACTAGCGGGAACTCGGCAAGAGACCCAGTACTTC.

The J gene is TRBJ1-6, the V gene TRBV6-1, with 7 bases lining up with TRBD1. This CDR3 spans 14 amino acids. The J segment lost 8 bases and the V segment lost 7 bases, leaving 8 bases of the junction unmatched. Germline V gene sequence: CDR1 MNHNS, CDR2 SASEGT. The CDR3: CASTPRQGDSPLHF. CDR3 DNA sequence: TGTGCCAGCACCCCCCGACAGGGAGATTCACCCCTCCACTTT.

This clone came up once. CDR3 coding DNA: TGTGCCAGCAGTCTCGGGGTAGCGGGAGCAGATACGCAGTATTTT. Its protein is CASSLGVAGADTQYF. V gene TRBV27 combines with J gene TRBJ2-3; 9 bases are a match to TRBD2. CDR1 MNHEY and CDR2 SMNVEV come from the germline V gene (reference sequence). J gave up 4 bases and V 5 bases, and 7 bases lay outside the gene matches. This CDR3 is 15 amino acids long.

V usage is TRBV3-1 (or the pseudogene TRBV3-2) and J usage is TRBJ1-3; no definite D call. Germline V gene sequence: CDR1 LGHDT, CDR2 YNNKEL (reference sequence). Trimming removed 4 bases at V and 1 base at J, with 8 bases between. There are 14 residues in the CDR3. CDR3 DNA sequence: TGTGCCAGCAGCCCAGGTCTATCTGGAAACACCATATATTTT. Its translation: CASSPGLSGNTIYF.

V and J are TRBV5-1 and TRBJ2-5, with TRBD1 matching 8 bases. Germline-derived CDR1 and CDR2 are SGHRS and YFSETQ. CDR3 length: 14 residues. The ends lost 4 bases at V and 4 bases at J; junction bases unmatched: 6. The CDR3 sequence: CASSMDRVRETQYF. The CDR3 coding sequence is TGCGCCAGCAGCATGGACAGGGTGAGAGAGACCCAGTACTTC.